Below are 7 T cell receptor beta chains sequenced from a single sample in a study of cytomegalovirus exposure and HLA in healthy donors. PCR employed 60 Vbeta and 13 Jbeta primers. The table came from immunoSEQ multiplex PCR; TCRdb's copy has only in-frame clones and leaves some out. The profile shows about 120,000 clones, about 79% of them singletons. The sequencing input was PBMCs. These receptors were taken from a man aged 18-30 years in good health and CMV-seronegative.

V is TRBV14 and J is TRBJ2-6; no reliable D call. The CDR3 contains 16 residues. Looked up from germline, CDR1 is SGHDN and CDR2 is FVKESK. Trimming pared 3 bases from V and 0 bases from J, leaving 9 bases between. The CDR3: CASSQKHDSGANVLTF. The DNA for the CDR3 is TGTGCCAGCAGCCAGAAACACGACTCTGGGGCCAACGTCCTGACTTTC.

This chain connects TRBV12-5 to TRBJ1-3; no clear D. The germline CDR1 and CDR2 sequences are LGHNT and FRNRAP. Between the trimmed V and J ends, which lost 7 bases and 0 bases, there was a span of 7 bases. The CDR3 is made up of 13 amino acids. This CDR3 reads CASALNSGNTIYF. CDR3 bases: TGTGCTAGTGCCCTAAACTCTGGAAACACCATATATTTT.

This sequence joins TRBV7-9 and TRBJ1-2; maybe TRBD1 (5 bases). CDR1 is SEHNR, CDR2 FQNEAQ, per germline (reference sequence). The CDR3 spans 13 residues. The V and J ends lost 1 base and 5 bases respectively, with 8 bases between them. The CDR3 loop reads CASSLGQRYGYTF. The CDR3 DNA reads TGTGCCAGCAGCTTAGGACAGAGATATGGCTACACCTTC.

The V and J genes are TRBV28 and TRBJ2-5, with D hard to call. Germline assignment: CDR1 MDHEN and CDR2 SYDVKM. The CDR3 spans 12 residues. The V gene lost 8 bases and the J gene lost 5 bases, with 12 bases spanning the gap. The CDR3 nucleotides are TGTGCCAGCGGAGTATACGTGGAGACCCAGTACTTC. Amino acids: CASGVYVETQYF.

V usage is TRBV28 and J usage is TRBJ2-7; 8 bases align to TRBD1. Germline CDR1 is MDHEN and CDR2 is SYDVKM. Unmatched junction bases numbered 8, after V lost 3 bases and J lost 4 bases. The CDR3 spans 15 residues. The CDR3, as DNA: TGTGCCAGCAGTTTTGGCAGGGGGCCCTCATACGAGCAGTACTTC. Protein sequence: CASSFGRGPSYEQYF.

This chain joins TRBV30 and TRBJ2-1, with 9 bases that match TRBD2. J was trimmed by 6 bases and V by 1 base; bases with no gene match: 13. The CDR3 contains 17 residues. Per germline, CDR1 GTSNPN and CDR2 SVGIG (reference sequence). The CDR3 here is CAWSAAGGPGLGNEQFF. The CDR3, as DNA: TGTGCCTGGAGTGCGGCGGGAGGGCCAGGATTAGGCAATGAGCAGTTCTTC.

In DNA form, the CDR3 reads TGTGCCAGTAGTAGCACAGGGGCGTCTTGGGAAAAACTGTTTTTT. As protein: CASSSTGASWEKLFF. This rearrangement joins TRBV19 to TRBJ1-4; 7 nucleotides agree with TRBD1. V was pared by 4 bases and J by 8 bases, with 10 bases of the junction left unmatched. This CDR3 spans 15 amino acids. Germline loops: CDR1 LNHDA, CDR2 SQIVND (reference sequence).